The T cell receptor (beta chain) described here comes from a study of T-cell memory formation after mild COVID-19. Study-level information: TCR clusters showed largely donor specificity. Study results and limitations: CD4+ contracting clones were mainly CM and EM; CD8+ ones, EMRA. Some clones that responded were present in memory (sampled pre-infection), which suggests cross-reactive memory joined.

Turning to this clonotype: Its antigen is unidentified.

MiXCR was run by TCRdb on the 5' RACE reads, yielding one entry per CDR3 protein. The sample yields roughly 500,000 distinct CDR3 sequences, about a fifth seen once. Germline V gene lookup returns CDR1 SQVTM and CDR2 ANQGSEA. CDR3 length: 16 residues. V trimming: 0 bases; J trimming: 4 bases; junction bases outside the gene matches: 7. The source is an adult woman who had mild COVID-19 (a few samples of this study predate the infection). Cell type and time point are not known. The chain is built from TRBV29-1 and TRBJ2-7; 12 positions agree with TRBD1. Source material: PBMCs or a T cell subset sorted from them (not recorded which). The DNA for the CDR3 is TGCAGCGTTGAAGACCGGGACAGGGGGCGCGAATACGAGCAGTACTTC. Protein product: CSVEDRDRGREYEQYF.